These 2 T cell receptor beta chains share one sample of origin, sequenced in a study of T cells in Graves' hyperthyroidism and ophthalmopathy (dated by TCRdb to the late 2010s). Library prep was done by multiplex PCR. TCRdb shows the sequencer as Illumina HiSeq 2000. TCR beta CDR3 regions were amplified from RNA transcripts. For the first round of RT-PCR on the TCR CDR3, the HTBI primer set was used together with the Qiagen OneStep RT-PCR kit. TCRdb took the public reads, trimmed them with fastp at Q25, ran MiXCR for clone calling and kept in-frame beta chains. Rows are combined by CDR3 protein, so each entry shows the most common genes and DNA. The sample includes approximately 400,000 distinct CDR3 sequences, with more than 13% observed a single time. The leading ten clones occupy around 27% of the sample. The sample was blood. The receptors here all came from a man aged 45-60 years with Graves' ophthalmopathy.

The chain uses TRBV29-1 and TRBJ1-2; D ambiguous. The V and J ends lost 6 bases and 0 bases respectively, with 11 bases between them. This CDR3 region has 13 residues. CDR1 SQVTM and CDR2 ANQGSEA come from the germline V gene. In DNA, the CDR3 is TGCAGCGTGCCCGTAGGCTCTAACTATGGCTACACCTTC. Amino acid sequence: CSVPVGSNYGYTF.

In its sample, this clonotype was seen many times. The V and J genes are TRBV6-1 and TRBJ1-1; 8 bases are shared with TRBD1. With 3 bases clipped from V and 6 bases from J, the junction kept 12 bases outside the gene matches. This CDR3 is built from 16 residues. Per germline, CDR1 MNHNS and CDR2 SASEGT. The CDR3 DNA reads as TGTGCCAGCAGTGACACAGGGGGAATTCCGTCGGCTGAAGCTTTCTTT. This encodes CASSDTGGIPSAEAFF.